Below, one T cell receptor beta chain is given with its context. This sample stems from a study of cytomegalovirus exposure and HLA in healthy donors. Looked up from germline, CDR1 is MDHEN and CDR2 is SYDVKM. The CDR3 contains 12 residues. Deletions cut 3 bases from V and 7 bases from J, with 6 bases between. Use of 60 Vbeta and 13 Jbeta primers characterized the PCR. TCRdb keeps only in-frame clones here, not all; method: immunoSEQ multiplex PCR. The sample lists around 260,000 clones, 80% occurring once. Source material: PBMCs. V is TRBV28 and J is TRBJ1-4; the D is unclear. The receptor's source is a girl aged 2 to 10 in good health and CMV-seronegative. The CDR3 region has the DNA TGTGCCAGCAGTTTTGGAGGTGAAAAACTGTTTTTT. This gives the protein CASSFGGEKLFF.